The rows below give T cell receptor beta chains drawn from one sample of a study of blood T cell repertoires in COVID-19. Some clones are missing from TCRdb's copy, which holds only in-frame ones; the method was immunoSEQ multiplex PCR. The sample comprises approximately 190,000 clones, more than 70% of which are singletons, and about 6.6% rests with the top ten. Material: peripheral blood. These receptor sequences come from a woman in her forties who had recovered from COVID-19. Each CDR3 is given with its conserved first and last residue. The D gene is left open where the match is weak. Only part of the rows carry a size: once, few, many, or a class if the clone is expanded.

D,size,J,V,DNA,CDR3
NA,NA,TRBJ2-5,TRBV10-3,TGTGCCATCAGTGAGTCTAACGACGGGAAAGAGACCCAGTACTTC,CAISESNDGKETQYF
NA,NA,TRBJ2-5,TRBV19,TGTGCCAGTAGTCCCTACAGGGACGGGGAGACCCAGTACTTC,CASSPYRDGETQYF
NA,few,TRBJ1-2,TRBV27,TGTGCCAGCAGCGGCCGAGGGAGCTTACTCTATGGCTACACCTTC,CASSGRGSLLYGYTF
NA,NA,TRBJ2-3,TRBV18,TGTGCCAGCTCACCAATTGAGAGGGCTCTGGGCAGCAGTGATACGCAGTATTTT,CASSPIERALGSSDTQYF
NA,NA,TRBJ1-5,TRBV3-1/TRBV3-2,TGTGCCAGCAGCCAAGGAGGGCCATTAGACAATCAGCCCCAGCATTTT,CASSQGGPLDNQPQHF
NA,NA,TRBJ2-3,TRBV4-3,TGCGCCAGCAGCCGCGAGGGCCGCGCAGATACGCAGTATTTT,CASSREGRADTQYF
TRBD2,once,TRBJ2-1,TRBV5-1,TGCGCCAGCAGAGGACTAGGGCAATACAATGAGCAGTTCTTC,CASRGLGQYNEQFF
NA,NA,TRBJ2-5,TRBV24-1,TGTGCCACCAGTGATCCACAGGGTCCCCAAGAGACCCAGTACTTC,CATSDPQGPQETQYF
TRBD2,NA,TRBJ2-2,TRBV7-6,TGTGCCAGCAGCCTTAGGGTGGCGGGAGAGAGCGTCGGGGAGCTGTTTTTT,CASSLRVAGESVGELFF
TRBD1,NA,TRBJ2-7,TRBV16,TGTGCCAGCAGCCAATCTGCAGGGGGCGACGGTCCGCGGCAGTCTTCCGAGCAGTACTTC,CASSQSAGGDGPRQSSEQYF
TRBD1,few,TRBJ2-3,TRBV4-3,TGCGCCAGCAGCCAAGGAAGGGGGCATGGAGCAGATACGCAGTATTTT,CASSQGRGHGADTQYF
TRBD2,NA,TRBJ2-7,TRBV6-2/TRBV6-3,TGTGCCAGCAGTTACGGACTAGCGGGAGTGAACTACGAGCAGTACTTC,CASSYGLAGVNYEQYF
NA,NA,TRBJ1-4,TRBV3-1/TRBV3-2,TGTGCCAGCAGCCCTTACAGGGATACAACTAATGAAAAACTGTTTTTT,CASSPYRDTTNEKLFF
TRBD2,NA,TRBJ2-4,TRBV18,TGTGCCAGCTCACCGTCGGGAGGAGAGAACATTCAGTACTTC,CASSPSGGENIQYF
NA,NA,TRBJ1-2,TRBV5-1,TGCGCCAGCAGCTACGACACCAACTATGGCTACACCTTC,CASSYDTNYGYTF
TRBD2,NA,TRBJ2-2,TRBV27,TGTGCCAGCAGTTTGGGGACTAGCGGGAGAGGGGAGCTGTTTTTT,CASSLGTSGRGELFF
NA,NA,TRBJ1-3,TRBV7-3,TGTGCCAGCAGCGAGCTAAGTGGAAACACCATATATTTT,CASSELSGNTIYF
NA,NA,TRBJ1-1,TRBV19,TGTGCCAGTAACCCACAGGGATTTGAAACTGAAGCTTTCTTT,CASNPQGFETEAFF
NA,NA,TRBJ1-1,TRBV24-1,TGTGCCACCAGTGATGTGGACAGCGAAGCTTTCTTT,CATSDVDSEAFF
TRBD1,NA,TRBJ2-7,TRBV19,TGTGCCAGTAGGGAGACAGGGGCCCCCTACGAGCAGTACTTC,CASRETGAPYEQYF
NA,NA,TRBJ2-1,TRBV6-6,TGTGCCAGCAGTTATGACAGGAACGAGCAGTTCTTC,CASSYDRNEQFF
NA,NA,TRBJ2-1,TRBV12-5,TGTGCTAGTGGGACAGTTACCTACGACAATGAGCAGTTCTTC,CASGTVTYDNEQFF
NA,NA,TRBJ2-7,TRBV7-2,TGTGCCAGCAGCCCAAGCGGTCCCTACGAGCAGTACTTC,CASSPSGPYEQYF
NA,NA,TRBJ1-2,TRBV11-2,TGTGCCAGCAGCTTAGCCACTGGGAGCGGCTACACCTTC,CASSLATGSGYTF
NA,NA,TRBJ2-5,TRBV28,TGTGCCAGCAGCGACAGAAACCAAGAGACCCAGTACTTC,CASSDRNQETQYF
NA,once,TRBJ1-2,TRBV28,TGTGCCAGCAGTTTGGAGGCCCCCTATGGCTACACCTTC,CASSLEAPYGYTF
NA,NA,TRBJ2-5,TRBV7-7,TGTGCCAGCAGCTTAACCTGGGGCCTCCAAGAGACCCAGTACTTC,CASSLTWGLQETQYF
NA,NA,TRBJ1-1,TRBV7-6,TGTGCCAGCAGCTTAGCGCTAAGGGGGAACACTGAAGCTTTCTTT,CASSLALRGNTEAFF
TRBD2,once,TRBJ2-3,TRBV9,TGTGCCAGCAGCCGAAGTAGCGGGAGTGGTGGAGATACGCAGTATTTT,CASSRSSGSGGDTQYF
TRBD1,NA,TRBJ1-1,TRBV30,TGTGCCTGGAGTGCCACAGGGGCCGGAGCTTTCTTT,CAWSATGAGAFF
TRBD1,NA,TRBJ1-2,TRBV6-5,TGTGCCAGCAGTTCTAGGACAGGGGGGAACTATGGCTACACCTTC,CASSSRTGGNYGYTF
TRBD2,NA,TRBJ2-7,TRBV6-5,TGTGCCAGCACCCCGACTAGCGGGACTTACGAGCAGTACTTC,CASTPTSGTYEQYF
NA,NA,TRBJ2-3,TRBV30,TGTGCCTGGATTCTGGGGACAAGCACAGATACGCAGTATTTT,CAWILGTSTDTQYF
NA,few,TRBJ1-1,TRBV5-4,TGTGCCAGCAGCTTGGGTACAGCAAACACTGAAGCTTTCTTT,CASSLGTANTEAFF
TRBD1,NA,TRBJ1-3,TRBV2,TGTGCCAGCAGTGAGGACAGGAACTCTGGAAACACCATATATTTT,CASSEDRNSGNTIYF
TRBD1,NA,TRBJ2-5,TRBV19,TGTGCCAGTAGTTACCAGGGGGTAAACCAAGAGACCCAGTACTTC,CASSYQGVNQETQYF
TRBD1,NA,TRBJ1-1,TRBV6-5,TGTGCCAGCAGTTACCACGGGACAGGTGAAGCTTTCTTT,CASSYHGTGEAFF
NA,NA,TRBJ2-7,TRBV5-1,TGCGCCAGCAGCTTGGCCCCAGAGGGATCCTACGAGCAGTACTTC,CASSLAPEGSYEQYF